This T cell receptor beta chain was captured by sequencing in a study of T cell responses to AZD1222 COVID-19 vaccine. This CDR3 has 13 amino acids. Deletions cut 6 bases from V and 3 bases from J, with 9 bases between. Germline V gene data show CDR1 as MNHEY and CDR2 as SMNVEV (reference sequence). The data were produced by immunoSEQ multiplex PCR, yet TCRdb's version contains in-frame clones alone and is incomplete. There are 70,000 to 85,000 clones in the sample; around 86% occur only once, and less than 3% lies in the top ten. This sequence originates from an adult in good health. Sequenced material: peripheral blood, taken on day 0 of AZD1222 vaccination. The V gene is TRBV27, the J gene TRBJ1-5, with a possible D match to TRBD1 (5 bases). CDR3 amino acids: CASSLGTNQPQHF. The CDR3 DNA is TGTGCCAGCAGCTTGGGGACCAATCAGCCCCAGCATTTT.